Listed below are T cell receptor beta chains from one sample, sequenced in a study of T cells in Graves' hyperthyroidism and ophthalmopathy. TCRdb ran MiXCR on the multiplex PCR reads and lists one entry per CDR3 protein. The sample lists 450,000 to 700,000 distinct CDR3 sequences, about 43% occurring once. The material sequenced was peripheral blood or thyroid tissue (not recorded which). Receptor source: an adult woman with Graves' disease, either hyperthyroidism or ophthalmopathy (not recorded which). Each CDR3 is given with its conserved first and last residue. Some rows mark clone size as missing; the rest say once, few, many or name a class of expanded clone.

clone size: .; V gene: TRBV24-1; CDR3 protein: CATSDSPGQGSETQYF
clone size: .; V gene: TRBV5-1; CDR3 protein: CASTTQAVGANVLTF
clone size: .; V gene: TRBV2; CDR3 protein: CASKTWGAYGYTF
clone size: few; V gene: TRBV19; CDR3 protein: CASSTQTDTQYF
clone size: many; V gene: TRBV28; CDR3 protein: CASSFTGAAWTLHF
clone size: .; V gene: TRBV20-1; CDR3 protein: CSARGDSRSEKLFF
clone size: many; V gene: TRBV12-3/TRBV12-4; CDR3 protein: CASSSALIANYGYTF
clone size: .; V gene: TRBV9; CDR3 protein: CASSGYREREFKEQYF
clone size: .; V gene: TRBV9; CDR3 protein: CASSVDPTGRGNTEAFF
clone size: many; V gene: TRBV7-8; CDR3 protein: CASRPGGGAGGYTF
clone size: many; V gene: TRBV19; CDR3 protein: CASSTTLSYEQYF
clone size: .; V gene: TRBV6-1; CDR3 protein: CASSDEGNQPLRETQYF
clone size: .; V gene: TRBV7-2; CDR3 protein: CASSERIESPEAFF
clone size: .; V gene: TRBV6-6; CDR3 protein: CASSYSGGLAGNTIYF
clone size: once; V gene: TRBV19; CDR3 protein: CASSIGGLRQPQHF
clone size: many; V gene: TRBV5-1; CDR3 protein: CASSLGAEENQPQHF
clone size: .; V gene: TRBV24-1; CDR3 protein: CATNTTGTSDNLFYEQYF
clone size: .; V gene: TRBV29-1; CDR3 protein: CSVSSGNEQYF
clone size: .; V gene: TRBV7-9; CDR3 protein: CASSATEPYSGTNVPTF
clone size: .; V gene: TRBV20-1; CDR3 protein: CSANRVGSGETQYF
clone size: many; V gene: TRBV7-3; CDR3 protein: CASSSRTGGGGANVLTF
clone size: .; V gene: TRBV7-9; CDR3 protein: CASSLVGRRGETQYF
clone size: .; V gene: TRBV6-1; CDR3 protein: CASSRVLGRETQYF
clone size: .; V gene: TRBV20-1; CDR3 protein: CGAKGPYTEAFF